This record covers a single TCR beta chain. Authors' methods: Reference gene primer amplification in the assay estimated nucleated cell counts. Produced via immunoSEQ multiplex PCR; TCRdb's table is partial and in-frame only. Clone size and the V and J calls come from that table; the DNA yielded D and trimming. The data contain about 140,000 clones, about 88% of them singletons. The sample is drawn from a study of blood T cell repertoires in COVID-19. V lost 2 bases and J 2 bases, leaving 7 bases between the germline ends. The CDR3 is 13 residues long. Germline-derived CDR1 and CDR2 are SGHTA and FQGNSA.

Specimen: peripheral blood. The receptor was derived from a human donor in a cohort sampled during active COVID-19. This rearrangement joins TRBV7-2 to TRBJ2-7; D is uncertain. The CDR3 DNA follows: TGTGCCAGCAGCTTAACAAACCCCTACGAGCAGTACTTC. Protein product: CASSLTNPYEQYF. The full variable domain, in which reference TRBV7-2 and TRBJ2-7 provide the parts outside the CDR3, is GAGVSQSPSNKVTEKGKDVELRCDPISGHTALYWYRQSLGQGLEFLIYFQGNSAPDKSGLPSDRFSAERTGGSVSTLTIQRTQQEDSAVYLCASSLTNPYEQYFGPGTRLTVT.